Listed here are 23 T cell receptor beta chains from one sample, sequenced in a study of graft-versus-host responses after intestinal transplantation. The antigens of these receptors remain unknown. Sequencing was performed with immunoSEQ multiplex PCR; in TCRdb, only in-frame clones are kept and a portion is missing. The data show about 120,000 clones, around nine tenths seen once. Sequencing used unstimulated CD4+ T cells sorted from spleen or lymph node cells, obtained before intestinal transplant. The origin of the receptors is a human donor who received an intestinal transplant.

This clone was seen just once. This sequence joins TRBV6-1 and TRBJ2-7; D call uncertain. The CDR3 totals 11 residues. The germline V gene encodes CDR1 MNHNS and CDR2 SASEGT. Trimming stripped 4 bases from V and 3 bases from J, with 4 bases between. The CDR3 loop reads CASSAHYEQYF. The CDR3 DNA reads TGTGCCAGCAGTGCCCACTACGAGCAGTACTTC.

This clone was found once. Written as DNA, the CDR3 is TGCAGCGTTGAATCCGCAACGGGAGGGGGACCTAACTATGGCTACACCTTC. Amino acids: CSVESATGGGPNYGYTF. The chain employs TRBV29-1 and TRBJ1-2, with D possibly TRBD1 on 6 matching bases. The V and J ends lost 2 bases and 0 bases respectively, with 19 bases between them. The CDR3 sequence is 17 residues long. Per the germline V gene, CDR1 is SQVTM and CDR2 is ANQGSEA.

The chain combines TRBV6-5 with TRBJ2-1, with 10 bases identical to TRBD2. With 8 bases clipped from V and 9 bases from J, the junction kept 4 bases outside the gene matches. The germline gives CDR1 MNHEY, CDR2 SVGAGI. This CDR3 contains 12 residues. The CDR3 DNA reads TGTGCCAGCGGGACTAGCGTGGGTGAGCAGTTCTTC. Translated: CASGTSVGEQFF.

This chain links TRBV30 with TRBJ1-2; the match to TRBD1 covers 7 bases. V shed 2 bases, J shed 4 bases, and the junction held 7 bases outside the gene matches. The CDR3 extends over 14 amino acids. Germline CDR1 GTSNPN, CDR2 SVGIG (reference sequence). The DNA for the CDR3 is TGTGCCTGGAGTACGGGACAGTTAGGCTATGGCTACACCTTC. It specifies CAWSTGQLGYGYTF.

The chain carries TRBV5-1 and TRBJ2-6, with no clear D. The V gene's germline CDR1 is SGHRS and CDR2 YFSETQ. The V end was cut by 2 bases, the J end by 0 bases, with 6 bases between. CDR3 length equals 15 residues. For the CDR3, the DNA is TGCGCCAGCAGCTTCGGAGACTCTGGGGCCAACGTCCTGACTTTC. It translates to CASSFGDSGANVLTF.

The CDR3 nucleotides are TGCAGCGTTGACACAAACTATGGCTACACCTTC. Translating gives CSVDTNYGYTF. This chain uses TRBV29-1 with TRBJ1-2, with D uncertain. The CDR3 covers 11 residues. Germline-derived CDR1 and CDR2 are SQVTM and ANQGSEA. Between the trimmed V and J ends, which lost 3 bases and 2 bases, there was a span of 4 bases.

The chain combines TRBV29-1 with TRBJ2-3; TRBD1 aligns across 7 bases. This CDR3 spans 14 amino acids. V lost 4 bases to trimming and J lost 3 bases; unmatched junction nucleotides: 7. Looked up from germline, CDR1 is SQVTM and CDR2 is ANQGSEA. CDR3 nucleotide sequence: TGCAGCGTTGCTAGGGGGCTGGGTACAGATACGCAGTATTTT. This codes for CSVARGLGTDTQYF.

The count of this clone is one. The V gene is TRBV19, the J gene TRBJ1-5; weak D call: TRBD1 (6 bases). The CDR3 consists of 15 residues. CDR1 and CDR2 from the germline V gene are LNHDA and SQIVND (reference sequence). V was trimmed by 1 base and J by 3 bases, leaving 10 bases between them. CDR3 sequence reads: CASSIVGQYNQPQHF. DNA for the CDR3: TGTGCCAGTAGTATAGTCGGACAGTACAATCAGCCCCAGCATTTT.

The rearrangement links TRBV5-1 to TRBJ2-7; D perhaps matches TRBD2 (7 bases). Trimming took off 3 bases at V and 6 bases at J, with 16 bases between the two ends. CDR3 length: 14 amino acids. Germline lookup yields CDR1 SGHRS and CDR2 YFSETQ. CDR3 in amino acids: CASSSTRGPGEQYF. For the CDR3, the DNA is TGCGCCAGCAGCTCGACGCGGGGGCCAGGCGAGCAGTACTTC.

This clone has just a few counts. This chain connects TRBV5-1 to TRBJ1-2, with D possibly being TRBD1 (5 bases). Germline V CDR1 and CDR2: SGHRS, YFSETQ. CDR3 size: 14 residues. V was clipped by 5 bases and J by 6 bases, with 17 bases between them. Written as DNA, the CDR3 is TGCGCCAGCAGTAGAGACGCAGGGCTGGATGGCTACACCTTC. It is translated as CASSRDAGLDGYTF.

This sequence joins TRBV7-9 and TRBJ2-2; D is unclear. V gave up 4 bases and J gave up 7 bases, with 22 bases separating them. The CDR3 loop spans 17 amino acids. Per the germline V gene, CDR1 is SEHNR and CDR2 is FQNEAQ (reference sequence). CDR3 nucleotides: TGTGCCAGCAGCTACAACCTACTCGGAGCCGAGAGCGGGGAGCTGTTTTTT. As protein: CASSYNLLGAESGELFF.

This sequence joins TRBV6-1 and TRBJ1-4; D unresolved. Germline values: CDR1 MNHNS, CDR2 SASEGT. The CDR3 has 18 amino acids. V lost 1 base, J lost 0 bases, and 15 bases lay in between. CDR3 region: CASSEVIMIGSTNEKLFF. Here the CDR3 DNA reads TGTGCCAGCAGTGAAGTAATTATGATCGGGTCAACTAATGAAAAACTGTTTTTT.

The table lists this clone with a count of one. This chain connects TRBV28 to TRBJ1-1, with D perhaps TRBD1 (5 bases). CDR1 is MDHEN, CDR2 SYDVKM, per germline. With 3 bases removed from V and 0 bases from J, the gap between germline ends came to 11 bases. The CDR3 consists of 15 residues. DNA of the CDR3: TGTGCCAGCAGTTTGGGGCAGATCATGAACACTGAAGCTTTCTTT. Translated, it gives CASSLGQIMNTEAFF.

The chain uses TRBV7-3 and TRBJ2-1; D is possibly TRBD2 (5 bases). The CDR3 is made up of 13 amino acids. From germline, CDR1 is SGHTA and CDR2 FQGTGA. V shed 2 bases and J shed 8 bases, with 10 bases lying between them. CDR3 in amino acids: CASSLDPGDEQFF. The CDR3 DNA reads as TGTGCCAGCAGCTTAGACCCCGGGGATGAGCAGTTCTTC.

This clone was observed once. This rearrangement joins TRBV11-2 to TRBJ2-5, with TRBD1 matching over 8 bases. Per germline, CDR1 SGHAT and CDR2 FQNNGV. The V and J ends lost 4 bases and 4 bases, in that order; junction bases with no gene match: 2. The CDR3 totals 13 residues. This CDR3 reads CASSSDRAETQYF. The CDR3 bases are TGTGCCAGCAGCTCGGACAGGGCAGAGACCCAGTACTTC.

CDR3 nucleotides: TGTGCCAGCAGCTTCGGGACAAACTATGGCTACACCTTC. Encoded protein: CASSFGTNYGYTF. V gene TRBV7-2 combines with J gene TRBJ1-2, with D possibly matching TRBD1 (6 bases). Trimming took off 3 bases at V and 2 bases at J, with 7 bases between the two ends. Germline lookup yields CDR1 SGHTA and CDR2 FQGNSA. The CDR3 spans 13 residues.

The chain is built from TRBV7-9 and TRBJ1-1; D unresolved. This CDR3 contains 15 residues. The germline gives CDR1 SEHNR, CDR2 FQNEAQ (reference sequence). V lost 5 bases and J 2 bases, leaving 15 bases between the germline ends. The CDR3: CASSPKPGTNTEAFF. As DNA, the CDR3 is TGTGCCAGCAGCCCAAAGCCAGGAACCAACACTGAAGCTTTCTTT.

The CDR3 nucleotides read TGTGCCAGCTCCCCGTGGAGGACAGGGGGCCCCTACGAGCAGTACTTC. Translation: CASSPWRTGGPYEQYF. The chain joins TRBV18 to TRBJ2-7; TRBD1 aligns across 11 bases. Germline V gene lookup returns CDR1 KGHSH and CDR2 LQKENI. J was trimmed by 2 bases and V by 6 bases; bases with no gene match: 9. The CDR3 consists of 16 residues. Variable domain in full (rest from reference TRBV18 and TRBJ2-7): NAGVMQNPRHLVRRRGQEARLRCSPMKGHSHVYWYRQLPEEGLKFMVYLQKENIIDESGMPKERFSAEFPKEGPSILRIQQVVRGDSAAYFCASSPWRTGGPYEQYFGPGTRLTVT.

The chain links TRBV7-2 to TRBJ2-7; a possible D gene is TRBD2 (7 bases). In germline, CDR1 is SGHTA, CDR2 FQGNSA. V was shortened by 1 base and J by 4 bases, with 14 bases between the two germline ends. This CDR3 spans 15 amino acids. The CDR3 DNA reads as TGTGCCAGCAGCTTAGAGGGCGGGGGCCGGTACGAGCAGTACTTC. The encoded protein is CASSLEGGGRYEQYF.

The chain recombines TRBV5-4 with TRBJ1-5, with TRBD1 matching over 10 bases. Germline V CDR1 and CDR2: SGHNT, YYREEE (reference sequence). The CDR3 is made up of 16 amino acids. Germline trimming cut 5 bases from V and 4 bases from J; bases unmatched to any gene: 9. The CDR3 loop is CASRDRDRGWNQPQHF. Written as DNA, the CDR3 is TGTGCCAGCAGGGATCGGGACAGGGGTTGGAATCAGCCCCAGCATTTT. Full variable domain (missing parts from reference TRBV5-4 and TRBJ1-5): ETGVTQSPTHLIKTRGQQVTLRCSSQSGHNTVSWYQQALGQGPQFIFQYYREEENGRGNFPPRFSGLQFPNYSSELNVNALELDDSALYLCASRDRDRGWNQPQHFGDGTRLSIL.

The gene calls are TRBV5-1 and TRBJ2-3; possible D gene TRBD1, 6 bases. CDR3 length: 14 amino acids. The germline V and J ends were trimmed by 0 bases and 2 bases, with 7 bases remaining between them. Germline V gene sequence: CDR1 SGHRS, CDR2 YFSETQ. The DNA of the CDR3 is TGCGCCAGCAGCTTGGGACAGGTCACAGATACGCAGTATTTT. Protein sequence: CASSLGQVTDTQYF.

The chain carries TRBV29-1 and TRBJ2-5; D is uncertain. The last part of the DNA fits TRBJ2-7 better; the J call may be wrong. The CDR3 sequence is 13 residues long. Germline V gives CDR1 SQVTM, CDR2 ANQGSEA. The CDR3 spells CSVEGPSSYEQYF. The CDR3 bases are TGCAGCGTTGAGGGCCCCAGCTCCTACGAGCAGTACTTC.

The chain has TRBV27 and TRBJ1-5, with a possible D match to TRBD1 (5 bases). The germline V gene has CDR1 MNHEY and CDR2 SMNVEV (reference sequence). The CDR3 extends over 14 amino acids. V dropped 7 bases and J dropped 4 bases, with 14 bases sitting between them. The CDR3 protein is CASKVTGGNQPQHF. The CDR3 bases are TGTGCCAGCAAGGTAACAGGTGGGAATCAGCCCCAGCATTTT.